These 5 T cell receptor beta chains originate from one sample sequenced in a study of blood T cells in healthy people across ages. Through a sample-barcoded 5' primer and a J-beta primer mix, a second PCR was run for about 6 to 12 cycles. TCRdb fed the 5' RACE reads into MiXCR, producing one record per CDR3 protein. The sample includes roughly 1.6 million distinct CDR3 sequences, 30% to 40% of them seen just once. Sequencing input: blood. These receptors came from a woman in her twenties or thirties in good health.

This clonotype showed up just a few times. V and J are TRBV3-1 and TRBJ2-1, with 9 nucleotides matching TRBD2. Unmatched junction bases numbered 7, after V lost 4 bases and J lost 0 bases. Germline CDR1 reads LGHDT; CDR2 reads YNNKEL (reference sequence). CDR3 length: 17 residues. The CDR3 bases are TGTGCCAGCAGCCCCCAAGGGCGGGGGGGCTCCTACAATGAGCAGTTCTTC. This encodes CASSPQGRGGSYNEQFF.

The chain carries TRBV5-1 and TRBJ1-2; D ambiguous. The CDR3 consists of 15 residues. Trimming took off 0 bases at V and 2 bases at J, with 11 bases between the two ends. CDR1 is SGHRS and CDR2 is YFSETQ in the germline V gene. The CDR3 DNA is TGCGCCAGCAGCTTGGCACCAGATGCCAACTATGGCTACACCTTC. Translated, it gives CASSLAPDANYGYTF.

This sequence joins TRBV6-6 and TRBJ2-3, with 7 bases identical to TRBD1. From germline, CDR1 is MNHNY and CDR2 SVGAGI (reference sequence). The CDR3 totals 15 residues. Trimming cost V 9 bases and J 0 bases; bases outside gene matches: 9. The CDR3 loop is CASRAGTASTDTQYF. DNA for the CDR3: TGTGCCAGTAGAGCCGGGACAGCCAGCACAGATACGCAGTATTTT.

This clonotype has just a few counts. The CDR3, as DNA: TGTGCCAGCAGTTTCTCGGGGCGAGGTCAGGAGACCCAGTACTTC. As protein: CASSFSGRGQETQYF. The chain employs TRBV27 and TRBJ2-5; TRBD1 or TRBD2 may be the D gene (5 bases each). The length of the CDR3 is 15 residues. Looked up from germline, CDR1 is MNHEY and CDR2 is SMNVEV (reference sequence). Trimming took 3 bases from V and 5 from J, leaving 16 bases between them.

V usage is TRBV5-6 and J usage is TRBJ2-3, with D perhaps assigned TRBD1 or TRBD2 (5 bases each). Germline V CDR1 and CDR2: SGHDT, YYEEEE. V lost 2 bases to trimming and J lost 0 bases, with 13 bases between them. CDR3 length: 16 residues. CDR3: CASSLGLGTSTDTQYF. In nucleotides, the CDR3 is TGTGCCAGCAGCTTAGGTCTCGGGACCAGCACAGATACGCAGTATTTT.